Below, 30 T cell receptor beta chains from the same sample are listed, as sequenced in a study of graft-versus-host responses after intestinal transplantation. The method was immunoSEQ multiplex PCR; TCRdb's version includes in-frame clones alone and lacks a portion of them. Among under 100,000 clones listed, 80% to 95% were seen once. Their target antigens are unknown. Sequenced material: unstimulated CD8+ T cells sorted from spleen or lymph node cells, taken before transplant. The receptor set was obtained from a human donor who was the organ donor for an intestinal transplant.

The chain employs TRBV6-5 and TRBJ1-5; no firm D call. V was cut by 0 bases and J by 6 bases, with 12 bases left in between. This CDR3 region has 15 residues. Germline loops: CDR1 MNHEY, CDR2 SVGAGI. The CDR3 spells CASSYSRPALQPQHF. CDR3 bases: TGTGCCAGCAGTTACTCGCGGCCGGCCCTTCAGCCCCAGCATTTT.

The chain combines TRBV28 with TRBJ1-1; a possible D gene is TRBD1 (6 bases). The CDR3 consists of 12 residues. CDR1 is MDHEN and CDR2 is SYDVKM in the germline V gene. V was pared by 8 bases and J by 3 bases, with 10 bases between. CDR3 in amino acids: CASQGWDTEAFF. In nucleotides, the CDR3 is TGTGCCAGCCAGGGGTGGGACACTGAAGCTTTCTTT. The full variable domain, in which reference TRBV28 and TRBJ1-1 provide the parts outside the CDR3, is DVKVTQSSRYLVKRTGEKVFLECVQDMDHENMFWYRQDPGLGLRLIYFSYDVKMKEKGDIPEGYSVSREKKERFSLILESASTNQTSMYLCASQGWDTEAFFGQGTRLTVV.

The chain combines TRBV11-2 with TRBJ1-5, with D tentatively TRBD1 (6 bases). Germline CDR1 reads SGHAT; CDR2 reads FQNNGV. This CDR3 comprises 17 residues. V gave up 1 base and J gave up 1 base, with 14 bases separating them. In DNA form, the CDR3 reads TGTGCCAGCAGCTTAGGAGTGAGGGGGAAAAGCAATCAGCCCCAGCATTTT. Translated, it gives CASSLGVRGKSNQPQHF.

The gene calls are TRBV13 and TRBJ2-3, with 10 bases fitting TRBD2. V dropped 8 bases and J dropped 1; count of bases not matched to a gene: 12. The germline V gene encodes CDR1 PRHDT and CDR2 FYEKMQ (reference sequence). There are 17 residues in the CDR3. The CDR3 DNA follows: TGTGCCAGCGGCCGGACTAGCGGCCTCCCTGGCACAGATACGCAGTATTTT. It is translated as CASGRTSGLPGTDTQYF.

The chain joins TRBV5-4 to TRBJ2-7, with 8 positions matching TRBD2. The CDR3 consists of 14 residues. J gave up 4 bases and V 2 bases, and 5 bases lay outside the gene matches. Germline V lookup: CDR1 SGHNT, CDR2 YYREEE (reference sequence). In nucleotides, the CDR3 is TGTGCCAGCAGCTTTAGCGGGGATGGGTACGAGCAGTACTTC. The encoded protein is CASSFSGDGYEQYF.

CDR3 protein: CASSQSGTGGSNEQFF. The CDR3 bases are TGCGCCAGCAGCCAATCCGGGACAGGGGGGTCCAATGAGCAGTTCTTC. The chain joins TRBV4-1 to TRBJ2-1; the match to TRBD1 covers 11 bases. The CDR3 has 16 residues. Germline CDR1 reads MGHRA; CDR2 reads YSYEKL. The V gene end was trimmed by 2 bases and the J gene end by 6 bases; junction bases not matched to a gene: 6.

The J gene is TRBJ2-1, the V gene TRBV28; 12 bases agree with TRBD2. With V trimmed by 4 bases and J by 8 bases, 15 bases remained unmatched. Germline V gene data show CDR1 as MDHEN and CDR2 as SYDVKM. This CDR3 has 18 amino acids. Here the CDR3 reads CASSSSSGRALVWDEQFF. CDR3 nucleotide sequence: TGTGCCAGCAGTTCCTCTAGCGGGAGGGCCCTAGTGTGGGATGAGCAGTTCTTC.

Comment on this clone: A read error may account for a junction end that differs from germline. The J gene is TRBJ1-2, the V gene TRBV7-7, with D unclear. This CDR3 has 14 amino acids. CDR1 is SSHAT and CDR2 is FNYEAQ in the germline V gene (reference sequence). DNA for the CDR3: TGTGCTAGCACCACTCACGGGTCTAACTATGGCTACACCTTC. Protein sequence: CASTTHGSNYGYTF.

The CDR3 sequence: CASSPAHEQFF. The DNA of the CDR3 is TGTGCCAGCAGCCCCGCGCATGAGCAGTTCTTC. The chain links TRBV7-9 to TRBJ2-1; D remains unclear. The CDR3 totals 11 residues. Trimming took off 5 bases at V and 8 bases at J, with 7 bases between the two ends. The V gene's germline CDR1 is SEHNR and CDR2 FQNEAQ (reference sequence).

The chain employs TRBV2 and TRBJ2-2, with 10 bases matching TRBD1. CDR3 size: 14 residues. Germline-derived CDR1 and CDR2 are SNHLY and FYNNEI. The V gene end was trimmed by 8 bases and the J gene end by 5 bases; junction bases not matched to a gene: 5. This CDR3 reads CASAWTGGTGELFF. CDR3 DNA: TGTGCCAGCGCATGGACAGGGGGAACCGGGGAGCTGTTTTTT.

V usage is TRBV7-9 and J usage is TRBJ2-7; 7 bases fit TRBD1. Germline V lookup: CDR1 SEHNR, CDR2 FQNEAQ (reference sequence). The CDR3 totals 13 residues. The ends lost 4 bases at V and 7 bases at J; junction bases unmatched: 7. CDR3 region: CASSWGTAPEQYF. The CDR3 region has the DNA TGTGCCAGCAGCTGGGGGACAGCCCCGGAGCAGTACTTC.

The V and J genes are TRBV7-9 and TRBJ2-3; 7 bases agree with TRBD1. Germline CDR1 and CDR2: SEHNR and FQNEAQ (reference sequence). V was clipped by 8 bases and J by 2 bases; unmatched bases: 4. The CDR3 totals 13 residues. The CDR3 DNA reads as TGTGCCAGCGGGGACAGCTACACAGATACGCAGTATTTT. Translating gives CASGDSYTDTQYF.

This rearrangement joins TRBV19 to TRBJ1-2, with D possibly matching TRBD1 (5 bases). Germline values: CDR1 LNHDA, CDR2 SQIVND (reference sequence). V lost 1 base and J 2 bases, leaving 8 bases between the germline ends. The CDR3 covers 14 residues. This CDR3 reads CASSIGGWNYGYTF. The CDR3 nucleotides read TGTGCCAGTAGTATAGGGGGCTGGAACTATGGCTACACCTTC. The whole variable domain, remainder taken from reference TRBV19 and TRBJ1-2, is DGGITQSPKYLFRKEGQNVTLSCEQNLNHDAMYWYRQDPGQGLRLIYYSQIVNDFQKGDIAEGYSVSREKKESFPLTVTSAQKNPTAFYLCASSIGGWNYGYTFGSGTRLTVV.

The rearrangement uses TRBV9 and TRBJ2-3; D is possibly TRBD2 (9 bases). Germline V gene data show CDR1 as SGDLS and CDR2 as YYNGEE. V was shortened by 3 bases and J by 6 bases, with 26 bases between the two germline ends. This CDR3 has 18 amino acids. DNA of the CDR3: TGTGCCAGCAGCGGACCAGGGGGCCTAGCGGGGCCGGTGGATACGCAGTATTTT. This sequence encodes CASSGPGGLAGPVDTQYF.

This clone was seen just once. The chain is built from TRBV6-1 and TRBJ2-7, with 9 bases identical to TRBD1. J was trimmed by 2 bases and V by 8 bases; bases with no gene match: 10. Germline V gives CDR1 MNHNS, CDR2 SASEGT. The CDR3 has 15 amino acids. CDR3 sequence reads: CASDRRRDRAYEQYF. CDR3 in DNA: TGTGCCAGCGATAGAAGACGGGACAGGGCCTACGAGCAGTACTTC.

This chain uses TRBV27 with TRBJ2-7, with D possibly TRBD2 on 5 matching bases. This CDR3 region has 12 residues. Germline V gene lookup returns CDR1 MNHEY and CDR2 SMNVEV (reference sequence). V lost 10 bases to trimming and J lost 1 base, with 11 bases between them. The CDR3: CATRTASYEQYF. CDR3 bases: TGTGCCACTCGGACTGCTTCCTACGAGCAGTACTTC.

The V and J genes are TRBV10-3 and TRBJ1-2, with D possibly being TRBD1 (6 bases). V was clipped by 3 bases and J by 5 bases, with 16 bases between them. Germline CDR1 and CDR2: ENHRY and SYGVKD. The CDR3 is 15 residues long. The CDR3 DNA reads TGTGCCATCAGTGAATCGAAAATACAGGGTTATGGCTACACCTTC. Translated, it gives CAISESKIQGYGYTF.

This chain connects TRBV7-8 to TRBJ2-5; 7 bases fit TRBD2. CDR3 length: 18 residues. Germline V gene sequence: CDR1 SGHVS, CDR2 FQNEAQ. V gave up 5 bases and J gave up 0 bases; unmatched junction bases: 15. CDR3 coding DNA: TGTGCCAGCAGCCGAACGGGGGGACCCTTCCCGTACCAAGAGACCCAGTACTTC. It specifies CASSRTGGPFPYQETQYF.

This rearrangement joins TRBV6-4 to TRBJ2-6, with a tentative D call TRBD1 (6 bases). Trimming took 3 bases from V and 1 from J, leaving 10 bases between them. Germline V gene lookup returns CDR1 MRHNA and CDR2 SNTAGT. The CDR3 is made up of 16 amino acids. For the CDR3, the DNA is TGTGCCAGCAGTGAATCGGGGACATCTGGGGCCAACGTCCTGACTTTC. Its protein product is CASSESGTSGANVLTF.

This clone has only one observation. The chain recombines TRBV27 with TRBJ2-5; possibly TRBD1 for D (7 bases). Germline assignment: CDR1 MNHEY and CDR2 SMNVEV (reference sequence). V was shortened by 5 bases and J by 5 bases, with 15 bases between the two germline ends. This CDR3 contains 14 residues. This chain's CDR3 is CASSVRGAGETQYF. The CDR3, as DNA: TGTGCCAGCAGTGTCAGGGGGGCCGGGGAGACCCAGTACTTC.

The chain is built from TRBV9 and TRBJ2-3; 8 positions match TRBD1. After removal of 4 bases from V and 2 bases from J, the junction contained 9 bases not matched to a gene. The germline V gene has CDR1 SGDLS and CDR2 YYNGEE. This CDR3 has 16 amino acids. The CDR3 sequence: CASSFLQGALTDTQYF. The CDR3 nucleotides read TGTGCCAGCAGCTTTCTGCAGGGGGCCCTCACAGATACGCAGTATTTT.

J is TRBJ1-1 and V is TRBV10-3, with 7 positions matching TRBD1. Germline lookup yields CDR1 ENHRY and CDR2 SYGVKD. CDR3 length equals 13 residues. The V and J ends lost 4 bases and 6 bases, in that order; junction bases with no gene match: 5. CDR3 nucleotides: TGTGCCATCAGTGGGGGGGACAGCCCTGAAGCTTTCTTT. This encodes CAISGGDSPEAFF.

This chain links TRBV14 with TRBJ2-7; D is undetermined. The CDR3 consists of 13 residues. Germline CDR1 reads SGHDN; CDR2 reads FVKESK. Trimming removed 4 bases from V and 1 base from J, with 8 bases in between. This chain's CDR3 is CASSPGSSYEQYF. DNA for the CDR3: TGTGCCAGCAGCCCAGGATCTTCCTACGAGCAGTACTTC. Using reference TRBV14 and TRBJ2-7 for the parts outside the CDR3, the full variable domain is EAGVTQFPSHSVIEKGQTVTLRCDPISGHDNLYWYRRVMGKEIKFLLHFVKESKQDESGMPNNRFLAERTGGTYSTLKVQPAELEDSGVYFCASSPGSSYEQYFGPGTRLTVT.

This sequence joins TRBV6-1 and TRBJ2-5; D perhaps matches TRBD1 (6 bases). V lost 1 base, J lost 2 bases, and 11 bases lay in between. This CDR3 contains 15 residues. CDR1 is MNHNS, CDR2 SASEGT, per germline. The CDR3 protein is CASSEGTDEQETQYF. CDR3 bases: TGTGCCAGCAGTGAAGGGACAGACGAACAAGAGACCCAGTACTTC.

This chain connects TRBV19 to TRBJ2-3; 12 bases agree with TRBD2. Per germline, CDR1 LNHDA and CDR2 SQIVND (reference sequence). The ends lost 4 bases at V and 2 bases at J; junction bases unmatched: 7. The CDR3 runs to 17 residues. The CDR3 sequence: CASSTTGLAGPTDTQYF. CDR3 nucleotide sequence: TGTGCCAGTAGTACAACGGGACTAGCGGGCCCCACAGATACGCAGTATTTT.

J is TRBJ2-2 and V is TRBV11-3; 7 bases fit TRBD2. CDR3 length: 14 residues. Germline V gene data show CDR1 as SGHNT and CDR2 as YENEEA. Trimming at V came to 3 bases and at J to 3 bases, leaving 1 base not matched to a gene. CDR3 coding DNA: TGTGCCAGCAGCTTCAGCGGGGACACCGGGGAGCTGTTTTTT. Amino acids: CASSFSGDTGELFF.

Concerning this clone itself: Its ends do not fully match the called genes, so a read error is possible. This sequence joins TRBV7-2 and TRBJ1-1, with TRBD1 as a possible D gene (6 bases). Germline values: CDR1 SGHTA, CDR2 FQGNSA. The CDR3 consists of 13 residues. CDR3 sequence reads: CASSVPEYDRPLF. In nucleotides, the CDR3 is TGTGCCAGCAGCGTACCCGAATACGACAGGCCGCTTTTT. Full variable domain (outside the CDR3, taken from reference TRBV7-2 and TRBJ1-1): GAGVSQSPSNKVTEKGKDVELRCDPISGHTALYWYRQSLGQGLEFLIYFQGNSAPDKSGLPSDRFSAERTGGSVSTLTIQRTQQEDSAVYLCASSVPEYDRPLFGQGTRLTVV.

The V and J genes are TRBV6-5 and TRBJ1-1, with D perhaps TRBD1 (5 bases). The CDR3 is made up of 14 amino acids. Between the trimmed V and J ends, which lost 6 bases and 1 base, there was a span of 12 bases. The germline V gene has CDR1 MNHEY and CDR2 SVGAGI. The CDR3: CASRPGTGNTEAFF. The DNA of the CDR3 is TGTGCCAGCAGACCGGGTACAGGGAACACTGAAGCTTTCTTT.

The gene calls are TRBV7-8 and TRBJ2-1, with a possible D match to TRBD1 (5 bases). CDR3 length: 16 residues. Trimming left V 4 bases short and J 3 bases short, with 16 bases between. CDR1 SGHVS and CDR2 FQNEAQ come from the germline V gene. CDR3 DNA: TGTGCCAGCAGCTCAGCTTTAGGGGCCGTCTACAATGAGCAGTTCTTC. It encodes CASSSALGAVYNEQFF. The full variable domain, in which reference TRBV7-8 and TRBJ2-1 provide the parts outside the CDR3, is GAGVSQSPRYKVAKRGQDVALRCDPISGHVSLFWYQQALGQGPEFLTYFQNEAQLDKSGLPSDRFFAERPEGSVSTLKIQRTQQEDSAVYLCASSSALGAVYNEQFFGPGTRLTVL.

On this clone itself: Other DNA sequences of this sample code for an identical CDR3. This chain joins TRBV7-9 and TRBJ2-1; no clear D. The CDR3 sequence is 13 residues long. In germline, CDR1 is SEHNR, CDR2 FQNEAQ (reference sequence). V was trimmed by 1 base and J by 5 bases, leaving 6 bases between them. The CDR3 reads CASSLGLHNEQFF. The CDR3 DNA sequence: TGTGCCAGCAGCTTAGGGCTCCACAATGAGCAGTTCTTC.